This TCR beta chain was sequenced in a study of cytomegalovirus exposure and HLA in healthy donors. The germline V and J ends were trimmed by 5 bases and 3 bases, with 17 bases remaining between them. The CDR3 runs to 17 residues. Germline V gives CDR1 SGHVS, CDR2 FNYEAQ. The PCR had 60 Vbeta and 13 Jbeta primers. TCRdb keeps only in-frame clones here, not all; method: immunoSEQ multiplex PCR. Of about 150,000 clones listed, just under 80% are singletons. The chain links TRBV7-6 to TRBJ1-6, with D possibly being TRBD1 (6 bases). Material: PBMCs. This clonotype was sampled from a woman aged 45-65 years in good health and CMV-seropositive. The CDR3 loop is CASSTSQGGIYNSPLHF. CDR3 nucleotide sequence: TGTGCCAGCAGCACCTCGCAAGGGGGAATCTATAATTCACCCCTCCACTTT.